The source of this TCR beta chain is a study of Ad26.COV2.S vaccination and SARS-CoV-2 variants. Study-wide context: Each vaccinee took Ad26.COV2.S intramuscularly, once or twice 56 days apart. The study, taken as a whole, reports: Researchers reported similar non-spike TCR breadth in vaccine and placebo recipients.

As regards this clone: Its cognate antigen is unknown.

V was trimmed by 5 bases and J by 7 bases, leaving 14 bases between them. The CDR3 contains 13 residues. Germline-derived CDR1 and CDR2 are SGHTA and FQGTGA. Profiling relied on immunoSEQ multiplex PCR, and the TCRdb table lists in-frame clones only, not all of them. In the table there are 350,000 to 450,000 clones, over 75% of which are singletons. Treatment reported: some 19 received Ad26.COV2.S at low or high dose, single or two shots; about 5 received placebo; per-sample allocation not given. At day 63 after the first vaccine or placebo injection, samples were drawn. Participants' vaccine, an Ad26 vector, delivered Wuhan-strain SARS-CoV-2 spike.

The rearrangement links TRBV7-3 to TRBJ1-2; D is perhaps TRBD1 (6 bases). The origin of this receptor is a person aged 18 to 65 who received the Ad26.COV2.S COVID-19 vaccine or a placebo. This sample comprised peripheral blood, obtained in a trial of Ad26.COV2.S vaccine versus placebo. CDR3 residues: CASSPSGAGGYTF. The CDR3 bases are TGTGCCAGCAGCCCTTCGGGGGCTGGTGGCTACACCTTC.